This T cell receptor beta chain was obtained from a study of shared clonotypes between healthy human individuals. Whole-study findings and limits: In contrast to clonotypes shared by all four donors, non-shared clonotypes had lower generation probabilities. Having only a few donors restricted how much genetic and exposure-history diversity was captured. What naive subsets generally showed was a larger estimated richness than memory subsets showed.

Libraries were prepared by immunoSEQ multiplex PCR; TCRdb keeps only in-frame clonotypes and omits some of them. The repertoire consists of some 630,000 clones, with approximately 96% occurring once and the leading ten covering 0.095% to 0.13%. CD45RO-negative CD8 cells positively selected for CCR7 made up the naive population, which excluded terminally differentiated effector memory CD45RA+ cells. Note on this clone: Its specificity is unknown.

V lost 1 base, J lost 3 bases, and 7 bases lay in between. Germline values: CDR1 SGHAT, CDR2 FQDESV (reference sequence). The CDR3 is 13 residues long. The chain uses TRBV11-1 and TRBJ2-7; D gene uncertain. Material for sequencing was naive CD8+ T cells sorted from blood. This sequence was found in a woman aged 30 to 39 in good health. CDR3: CASSLVTSYEQYF. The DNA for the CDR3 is TGTGCCAGCAGCTTAGTTACCAGCTACGAGCAGTACTTC.